Following are 23 T cell receptor beta chains from one sample sequenced in a study of blood T cell repertoires in COVID-19 (dated by TCRdb to between 2020 and 2021). Libraries were made using the immunoSEQ multiplex PCR assay. The clones in this table, taken by TCRdb from immuneACCESS, are in-frame only. Not every clone is retained; where verified, under half of the shortfall comes from an unresolved V gene, and the cause of the rest is unknown. The sample records some 150,000 clones, approximately 80% of which are singletons. About 2.9% of the sample belongs to the ten largest clones. Material: peripheral blood. The receptors come from a woman older than 75 with acute or convalescent COVID-19.

The chain is built from TRBV27 and TRBJ1-6, with unresolved D. Per the germline V gene, CDR1 is MNHEY and CDR2 is SMNVEV (reference sequence). This CDR3 comprises 12 residues. V was shortened by 5 bases and J by 10 bases, with 9 bases between the two germline ends. The CDR3 nucleotides are TGTGCCAGCAGTCCGCCAAGCTCACCCCTCCACTTT. This translates into CASSPPSSPLHF.

This clone has a single count. This chain joins TRBV9 and TRBJ2-2; 7 nucleotides line up with TRBD2. Germline CDR1 and CDR2: SGDLS and YYNGEE. After removal of 3 bases from V and 4 bases from J, the junction contained 12 bases not matched to a gene. CDR3 length: 17 residues. The CDR3 region has the DNA TGTGCCAGCAGCGGCCGGGACTACTCGTTGTTCACCGGGGAGCTGTTTTTT. It encodes CASSGRDYSLFTGELFF.

V and J are TRBV19 and TRBJ1-1; 12 nucleotides line up with TRBD1. With V trimmed by 7 bases and J by 11 bases, 20 bases remained unmatched. Germline V CDR1 and CDR2: LNHDA, SQIVND (reference sequence). The CDR3 is 17 amino acids. The CDR3 protein is CASIARLPGQGAKRAFF. In DNA form, the CDR3 reads TGTGCCAGTATCGCTAGATTACCGGGACAGGGGGCGAAAAGGGCTTTCTTT. Complete variable domain (other parts from reference TRBV19 and TRBJ1-1): DGGITQSPKYLFRKEGQNVTLSCEQNLNHDAMYWYRQDPGQGLRLIYYSQIVNDFQKGDIAEGYSVSREKKESFPLTVTSAQKNPTAFYLCASIARLPGQGAKRAFFGQGTRLTVV.

The rearrangement uses TRBV19 and TRBJ1-5; 8 bases match TRBD1. Trimming took 4 bases from V and 5 from J; bases not matched to a gene: 4. Germline V gene sequence: CDR1 LNHDA, CDR2 SQIVND (reference sequence). The CDR3 length is 14 residues. The CDR3 protein is CASSTLTGDQPQHF. CDR3 nucleotides: TGTGCCAGTAGTACGCTGACAGGGGATCAGCCCCAGCATTTT.

In its sample, this clone was seen a few times. This chain joins TRBV19 and TRBJ2-1; the D gene is possibly TRBD2 (5 bases). The V gene lost 3 bases and the J gene lost 2 bases, with 17 bases spanning the gap. Germline V gene sequence: CDR1 LNHDA, CDR2 SQIVND (reference sequence). This CDR3 comprises 17 residues. CDR3 sequence reads: CASSITWQLAPYNEQFF. For the CDR3, the DNA is TGTGCCAGTAGTATCACGTGGCAGCTAGCCCCCTACAATGAGCAGTTCTTC. The whole variable domain, remainder taken from reference TRBV19 and TRBJ2-1, is DGGITQSPKYLFRKEGQNVTLSCEQNLNHDAMYWYRQDPGQGLRLIYYSQIVNDFQKGDIAEGYSVSREKKESFPLTVTSAQKNPTAFYLCASSITWQLAPYNEQFFGPGTRLTVL.

The V and J genes are TRBV5-4 and TRBJ1-1, with no clear D. Trimming removed 0 bases at V and 0 bases at J, with 6 bases between. The CDR3 is 14 residues long. Germline assignment: CDR1 SGHNT and CDR2 YYREEE (reference sequence). The DNA for the CDR3 is TGTGCCAGCAGCTTGGGACACTTGAACACTGAAGCTTTCTTT. Protein: CASSLGHLNTEAFF.

The V and J genes are TRBV7-2 and TRBJ1-5; 9 bases map to TRBD1. The CDR3 is made up of 16 amino acids. Losses at the gene ends were 2 bases for V and 6 bases for J; bases not matched to a gene: 8. In germline, CDR1 is SGHTA, CDR2 FQGNSA. CDR3 protein: CASSLIYRGRGQPQHF. DNA of the CDR3: TGTGCCAGCAGCTTAATTTACAGGGGGCGAGGTCAGCCCCAGCATTTT.

This chain joins TRBV5-1 and TRBJ2-2, with 10 nucleotides matching TRBD1. Germline CDR1 and CDR2: SGHRS and YFSETQ. This CDR3 has 17 residues. Trimming removed 6 bases from V and 5 bases from J; junction bases left unmatched: 13. The DNA for the CDR3 is TGCGCCAGCACCCATTCGACAGGGGGCGCAAGGACCGGGGAGCTGTTTTTT. It specifies CASTHSTGGARTGELFF.

DNA of the CDR3: TGTGCCAGCAGTTACGGCGGAACCTATGGCTACACCTTC. Protein sequence: CASSYGGTYGYTF. J is TRBJ1-2 and V is TRBV6-2 or TRBV6-3; D uncertain. The V gene lost 2 bases and the J gene lost 4 bases, with 8 bases spanning the gap. The CDR3 is 13 amino acids. Per the germline V gene, CDR1 is MNHEY and CDR2 is SVGEGT.

This sequence joins TRBV5-6 and TRBJ1-2; possibly TRBD1 for D (5 bases). Germline V lookup: CDR1 SGHDT, CDR2 YYEEEE. This CDR3 comprises 15 residues. Trimming took 5 bases from V and 4 from J, leaving 18 bases between them. The CDR3 loop reads CASRLITGGGYGYTF. In DNA, the CDR3 is TGTGCCAGCAGACTCATTACCGGGGGTGGCTATGGCTACACCTTC.

The CDR3 is CASSETTRTVQYF. The DNA for the CDR3 is TGTGCCAGCAGTGAAACAACCCGGACAGTTCAGTACTTC. V usage is TRBV2 and J usage is TRBJ2-4, with D tentatively TRBD1 (6 bases). The germline V gene encodes CDR1 SNHLY and CDR2 FYNNEI. The CDR3 extends over 13 amino acids. The V end was cut by 2 bases, the J end by 11 bases, with 13 bases between.

V gene TRBV6-6 combines with J gene TRBJ2-7; a possible D gene is TRBD2 (6 bases). The germline gives CDR1 MNHNY, CDR2 SVGAGI (reference sequence). V lost 5 bases and J 5 bases, leaving 13 bases between the germline ends. The CDR3 has 13 residues. The CDR3 spells CASSRSRLDEQYF. The DNA of the CDR3 is TGTGCCAGCAGTCGATCCCGACTAGACGAGCAGTACTTC.

The gene calls are TRBV18 and TRBJ1-4; D gene ambiguous. Between the trimmed V and J ends, which lost 3 bases and 4 bases, there was a span of 9 bases. Germline values: CDR1 KGHSH, CDR2 LQKENI. The CDR3 runs 14 residues. The CDR3 protein is CASSPSVNNEKLFF. DNA for the CDR3: TGTGCCAGCTCACCCAGCGTAAATAATGAAAAACTGTTTTTT.

This rearrangement joins TRBV30 to TRBJ1-1, with 7 bases matching TRBD1. Germline CDR1 is GTSNPN and CDR2 is SVGIG (reference sequence). V lost 8 bases and J lost 6; bases outside the gene matches: 15. This CDR3 is 14 amino acids long. The DNA for the CDR3 is TGTGCCCGACGACAGGGAAGTGTCGGGGCTGAAGCTTTCTTT. Translated, it gives CARRQGSVGAEAFF. The variable domain in full, with the rest retrieved from reference TRBV30 and TRBJ1-1, is SQTIHQWPATLVQPVGSPLSLECTVEGTSNPNLYWYRQAAGRGLQLLFYSVGIGQISSEVPQNLSASRPQDRQFILSSKKLLLSDSGFYLCARRQGSVGAEAFFGQGTRLTVV.

This chain joins TRBV19 and TRBJ1-5; 8 bases fit TRBD1. Germline CDR1 reads LNHDA; CDR2 reads SQIVND (reference sequence). The trim removed 6 bases at V and 4 bases at J, leaving 11 bases unmatched. The CDR3 is 16 amino acids. The CDR3 bases are TGTGCCAGTAGGAATGAGGCAGGGGGCCAAAATCAGCCCCAGCATTTT. The encoded protein is CASRNEAGGQNQPQHF.

J is TRBJ2-1 and V is TRBV6-2 or TRBV6-3; 9 bases line up with TRBD2. Trimming took 2 bases from V and 4 from J; bases not matched to a gene: 12. Germline CDR1 and CDR2: MNHEY and SVGEGT. The CDR3 runs to 18 residues. CDR3 loop: CASSYLTDSGGQYNEQFF. The CDR3 nucleotides read TGTGCCAGCAGTTACCTAACCGACAGCGGGGGGCAATACAATGAGCAGTTCTTC.

The gene calls are TRBV2 and TRBJ1-5; D perhaps matches TRBD1 (6 bases). The germline V and J ends were trimmed by 5 bases and 3 bases, with 11 bases remaining between them. CDR3 length equals 14 residues. The germline gives CDR1 SNHLY, CDR2 FYNNEI. CDR3 amino acids: CASSPDSINQPQHF. The CDR3 bases are TGTGCCAGCAGTCCGGACAGTATCAATCAGCCCCAGCATTTT.

The CDR3 region has the DNA TGTGCCAGTACCAGGGCAGGGGGAAACTATGGCTACACCTTC. Protein: CASTRAGGNYGYTF. V gene TRBV19 combines with J gene TRBJ1-2; TRBD1 matches 7 bases. With V trimmed by 7 bases and J by 2 bases, 7 bases remained unmatched. The CDR3 has 14 amino acids. The germline V gene has CDR1 LNHDA and CDR2 SQIVND (reference sequence).

This clone has more than one count but fewer than ten. The chain uses TRBV9 and TRBJ2-2, with a tentative D call TRBD2 (5 bases). The germline V gene has CDR1 SGDLS and CDR2 YYNGEE. The CDR3 has 14 amino acids. V was shortened by 3 bases and J by 3 bases, with 9 bases between the two germline ends. CDR3 protein: CASSGGLYTGELFF. Here the CDR3 DNA reads TGTGCCAGCAGCGGAGGGCTTTACACCGGGGAGCTGTTTTTT.

The V gene is TRBV6-5, the J gene TRBJ1-2, with D possibly TRBD1 on 5 matching bases. Germline loops: CDR1 MNHEY, CDR2 SVGAGI. V was cut by 6 bases and J by 8 bases, with 16 bases left in between. This CDR3 region has 13 residues. CDR3 loop: CASSSGFRGGYTF. CDR3 coding DNA: TGTGCCAGCAGCTCAGGGTTTAGGGGCGGCTACACCTTC.

This clone occurred once. The chain combines TRBV3-1 (or the pseudogene TRBV3-2) with TRBJ1-5; tentative D call: TRBD1 (5 bases). Germline assignment: CDR1 LGHDT and CDR2 YNNKEL (reference sequence). The CDR3 has 15 residues. Trimming removed 4 bases at V and 3 bases at J, with 13 bases between. The CDR3 DNA is TGTGCCAGCAGCCTTGGGGGGAACTTCAATCAGCCCCAGCATTTT. This codes for CASSLGGNFNQPQHF.

The rearrangement links TRBV11-2 to TRBJ1-5; D not certain. The V and J ends lost 5 bases and 4 bases respectively, with 15 bases between them. The germline V gene encodes CDR1 SGHAT and CDR2 FQNNGV. This CDR3 is 15 amino acids long. The chain's CDR3 is CASSPGSGWNQPQHF. DNA for the CDR3: TGTGCCAGCAGCCCTGGTTCGGGGTGGAATCAGCCCCAGCATTTT.

The chain employs TRBV4-1 and TRBJ1-5; 9 nucleotides align to TRBD1. V dropped 3 bases and J dropped 5; count of bases not matched to a gene: 8. CDR1 and CDR2 (germline): MGHRA, YSYEKL. The CDR3 is 16 residues long. CDR3 bases: TGCGCCAGCAGCCATCAACCGACAGGGGGTGATCAGCCCCAGCATTTT. Its translation is CASSHQPTGGDQPQHF.